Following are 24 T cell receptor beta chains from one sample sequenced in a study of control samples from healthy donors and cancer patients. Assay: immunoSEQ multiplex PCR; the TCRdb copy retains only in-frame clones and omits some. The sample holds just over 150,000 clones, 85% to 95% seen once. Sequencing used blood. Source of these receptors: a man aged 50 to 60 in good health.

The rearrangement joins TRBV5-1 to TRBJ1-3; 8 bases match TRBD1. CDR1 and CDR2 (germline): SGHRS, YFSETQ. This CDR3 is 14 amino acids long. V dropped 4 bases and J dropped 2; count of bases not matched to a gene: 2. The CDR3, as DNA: TGCGCCAGCAGCCCGACAGGGGCTGGAAACACCATATATTTT. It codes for CASSPTGAGNTIYF.

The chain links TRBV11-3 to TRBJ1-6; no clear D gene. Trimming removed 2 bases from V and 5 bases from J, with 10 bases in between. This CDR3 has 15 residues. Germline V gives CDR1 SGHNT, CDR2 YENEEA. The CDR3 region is CASSLSAANNSPLHF. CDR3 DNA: TGTGCCAGCAGCTTAAGTGCAGCAAATAATTCACCCCTCCACTTT.

DNA of the CDR3: TGTGCCACCAGTGGAGGGGCATCTTTCCGAAGCACAGATACGCAGTATTTT. This encodes CATSGGASFRSTDTQYF. The chain combines TRBV24-1 with TRBJ2-3; D might be TRBD1 or TRBD2, each matching 5 bases. The V gene's germline CDR1 is KGHDR and CDR2 SFDVKD. With 5 bases removed from V and 0 bases from J, the gap between germline ends came to 17 bases. This CDR3 spans 17 amino acids.

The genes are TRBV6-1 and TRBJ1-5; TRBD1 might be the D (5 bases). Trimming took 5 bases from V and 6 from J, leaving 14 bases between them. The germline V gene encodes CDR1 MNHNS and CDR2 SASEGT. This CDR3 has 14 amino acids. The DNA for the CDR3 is TGTGCCAGCAGTCAGGGATTCCCAGGTCAGCCCCAGCATTTT. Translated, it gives CASSQGFPGQPQHF.

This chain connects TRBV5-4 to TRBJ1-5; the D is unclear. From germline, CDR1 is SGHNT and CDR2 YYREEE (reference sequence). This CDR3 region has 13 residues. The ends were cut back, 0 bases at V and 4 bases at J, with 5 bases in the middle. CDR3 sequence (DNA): TGTGCCAGCAGCTTGGGAGAAAATCAGCCCCAGCATTTT. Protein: CASSLGENQPQHF.

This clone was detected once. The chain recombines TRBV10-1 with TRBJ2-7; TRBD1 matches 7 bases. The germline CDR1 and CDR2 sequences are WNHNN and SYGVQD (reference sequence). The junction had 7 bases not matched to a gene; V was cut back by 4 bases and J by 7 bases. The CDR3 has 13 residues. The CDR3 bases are TGCGCCAGCAGTGCGGCAGGGGGTCGAGAGCAGTACTTC. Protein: CASSAAGGREQYF.

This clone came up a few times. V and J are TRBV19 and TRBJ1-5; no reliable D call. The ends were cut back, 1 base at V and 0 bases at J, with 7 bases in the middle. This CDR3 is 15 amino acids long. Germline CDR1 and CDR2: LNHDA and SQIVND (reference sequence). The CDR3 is CASSIAEYSNQPQHF. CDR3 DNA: TGTGCCAGTAGTATAGCCGAATATAGCAATCAGCCCCAGCATTTT.

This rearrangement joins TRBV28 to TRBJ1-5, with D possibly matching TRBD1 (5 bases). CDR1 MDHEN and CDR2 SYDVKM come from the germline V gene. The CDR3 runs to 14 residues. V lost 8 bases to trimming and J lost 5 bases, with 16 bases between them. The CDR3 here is CASRGGGFHQPQHF. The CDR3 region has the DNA TGTGCCAGCCGGGGTGGGGGGTTCCATCAGCCCCAGCATTTT.

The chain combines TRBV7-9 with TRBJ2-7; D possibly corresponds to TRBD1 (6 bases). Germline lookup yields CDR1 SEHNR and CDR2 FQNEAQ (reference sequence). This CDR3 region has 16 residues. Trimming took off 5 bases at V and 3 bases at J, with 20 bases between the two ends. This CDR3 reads CASSPPGNRVLYEQYF. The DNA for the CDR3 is TGTGCCAGCAGCCCCCCGGGTAACAGGGTCCTCTACGAGCAGTACTTC.

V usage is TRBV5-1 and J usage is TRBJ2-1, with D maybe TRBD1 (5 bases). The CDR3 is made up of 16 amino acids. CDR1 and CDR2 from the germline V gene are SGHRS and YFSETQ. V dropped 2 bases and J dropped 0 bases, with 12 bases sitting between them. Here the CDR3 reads CASSLGHVGSYNEQFF. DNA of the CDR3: TGCGCCAGCAGCTTAGGACACGTCGGCTCCTACAATGAGCAGTTCTTC.

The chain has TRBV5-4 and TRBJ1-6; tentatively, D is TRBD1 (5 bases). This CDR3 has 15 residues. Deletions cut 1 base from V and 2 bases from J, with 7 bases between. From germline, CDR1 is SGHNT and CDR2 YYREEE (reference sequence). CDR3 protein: CASSLRGAYNSPLHF. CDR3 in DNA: TGTGCCAGCAGCTTGAGGGGAGCCTATAATTCACCCCTCCACTTT.

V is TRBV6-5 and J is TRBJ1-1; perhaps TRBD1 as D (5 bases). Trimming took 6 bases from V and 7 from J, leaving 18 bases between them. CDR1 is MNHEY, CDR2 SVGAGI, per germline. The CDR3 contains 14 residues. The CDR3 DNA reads TGTGCCAGCAGCAACCGCAGGGAGGCTAATGAAGCTTTCTTT. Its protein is CASSNRREANEAFF.

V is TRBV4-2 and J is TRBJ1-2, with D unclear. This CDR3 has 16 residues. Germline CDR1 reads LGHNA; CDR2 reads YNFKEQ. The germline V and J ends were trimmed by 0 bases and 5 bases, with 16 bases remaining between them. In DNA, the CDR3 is TGTGCCAGCAGCCAAGATAGGGTCACACGTCTTTATGGCTACACCTTC. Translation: CASSQDRVTRLYGYTF.

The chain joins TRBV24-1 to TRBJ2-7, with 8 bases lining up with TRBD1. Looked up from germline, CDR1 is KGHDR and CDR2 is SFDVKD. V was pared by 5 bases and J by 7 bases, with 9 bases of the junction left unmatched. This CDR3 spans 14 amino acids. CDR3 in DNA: TGTGCCACCAGTGGAGGGACAGGATATGGGGAGCAGTACTTC. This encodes CATSGGTGYGEQYF.

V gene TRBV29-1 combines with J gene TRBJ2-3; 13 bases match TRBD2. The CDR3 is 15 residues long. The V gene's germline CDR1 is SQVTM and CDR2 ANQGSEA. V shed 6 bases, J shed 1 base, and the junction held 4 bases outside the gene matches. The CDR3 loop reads CSVRLAGGRTDTQYF. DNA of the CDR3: TGCAGCGTCCGACTAGCGGGAGGACGCACAGATACGCAGTATTTT.

The CDR3 protein is CASSIPTGEQYF. In nucleotides, the CDR3 is TGTGCCAGTAGTATCCCGACCGGGGAGCAGTACTTC. The J gene is TRBJ2-7, the V gene TRBV19, with D unresolved. Trimming took off 3 bases at V and 7 bases at J, with 10 bases between the two ends. Germline assignment: CDR1 LNHDA and CDR2 SQIVND (reference sequence). The CDR3 is made up of 12 amino acids. Variable domain in full (rest from reference TRBV19 and TRBJ2-7): DGGITQSPKYLFRKEGQNVTLSCEQNLNHDAMYWYRQDPGQGLRLIYYSQIVNDFQKGDIAEGYSVSREKKESFPLTVTSAQKNPTAFYLCASSIPTGEQYFGPGTRLTVT.

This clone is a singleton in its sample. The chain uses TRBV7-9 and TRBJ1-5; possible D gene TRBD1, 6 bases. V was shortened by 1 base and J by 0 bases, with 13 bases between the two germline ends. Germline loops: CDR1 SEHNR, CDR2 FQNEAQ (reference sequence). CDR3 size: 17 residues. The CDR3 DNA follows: TGTGCCAGCAGCTTAGGGGCAGGGGCTAATAGCAATCAGCCCCAGCATTTT. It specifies CASSLGAGANSNQPQHF.

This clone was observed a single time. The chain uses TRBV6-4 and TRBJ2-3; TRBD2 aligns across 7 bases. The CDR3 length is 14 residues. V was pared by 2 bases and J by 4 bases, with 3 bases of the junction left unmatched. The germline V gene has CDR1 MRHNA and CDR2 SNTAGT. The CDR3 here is CASSDREEADTQYF. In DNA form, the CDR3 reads TGTGCCAGCAGTGACCGGGAGGAAGCAGATACGCAGTATTTT.

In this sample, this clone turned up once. CDR3 coding DNA: TGTGCCAGCAGCTTGAGACTAGCGGGAGTAGAGACCCAGTACTTC. This sequence encodes CASSLRLAGVETQYF. The rearrangement links TRBV5-4 to TRBJ2-5; 12 nucleotides align to TRBD2. V shed 1 base and J 4 bases; nucleotides not matched to a gene: 2. CDR1 is SGHNT and CDR2 is YYREEE in the germline V gene (reference sequence). The CDR3 sequence is 15 residues long. The full variable domain, its missing parts supplied by reference TRBV5-4 and TRBJ2-5, is ETGVTQSPTHLIKTRGQQVTLRCSSQSGHNTVSWYQQALGQGPQFIFQYYREEENGRGNFPPRFSGLQFPNYSSELNVNALELDDSALYLCASSLRLAGVETQYFGPGTRLLVL.

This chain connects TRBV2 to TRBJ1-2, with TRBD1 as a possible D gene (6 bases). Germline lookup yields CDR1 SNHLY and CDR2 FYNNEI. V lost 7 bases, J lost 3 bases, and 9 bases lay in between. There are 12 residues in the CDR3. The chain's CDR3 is CASKGGDYGYTF. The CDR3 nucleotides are TGTGCCAGCAAAGGGGGGGACTATGGCTACACCTTC.

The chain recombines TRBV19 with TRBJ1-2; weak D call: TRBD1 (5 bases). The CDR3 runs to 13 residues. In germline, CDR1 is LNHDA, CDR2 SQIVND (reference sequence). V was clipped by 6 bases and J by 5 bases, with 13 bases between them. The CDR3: CASRWGDPYGYTF. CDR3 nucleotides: TGTGCCAGTAGATGGGGGGACCCTTATGGCTACACCTTC.

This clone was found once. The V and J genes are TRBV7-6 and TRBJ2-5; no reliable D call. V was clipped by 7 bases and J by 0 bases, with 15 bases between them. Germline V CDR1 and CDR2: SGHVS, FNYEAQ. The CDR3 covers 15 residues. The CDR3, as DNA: TGTGCCAGCAACTATCCCCCGAGGTACCAAGAGACCCAGTACTTC. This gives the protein CASNYPPRYQETQYF.

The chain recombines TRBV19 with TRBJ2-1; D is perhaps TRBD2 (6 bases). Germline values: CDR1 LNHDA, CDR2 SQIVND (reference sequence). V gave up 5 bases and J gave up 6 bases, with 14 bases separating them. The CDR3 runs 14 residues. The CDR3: CASSWSGVGNEQFF. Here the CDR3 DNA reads TGTGCCAGTAGTTGGTCGGGAGTAGGCAATGAGCAGTTCTTC.

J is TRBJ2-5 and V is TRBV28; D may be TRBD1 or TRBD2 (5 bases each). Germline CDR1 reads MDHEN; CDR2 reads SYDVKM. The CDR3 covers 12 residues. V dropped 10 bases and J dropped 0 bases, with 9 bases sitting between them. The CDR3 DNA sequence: TGTGCCACCACGGGACACCAAGAGACCCAGTACTTC. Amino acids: CATTGHQETQYF. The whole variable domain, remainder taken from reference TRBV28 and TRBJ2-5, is DVKVTQSSRYLVKRTGEKVFLECVQDMDHENMFWYRQDPGLGLRLIYFSYDVKMKEKGDIPEGYSVSREKKERFSLILESASTNQTSMYLCATTGHQETQYFGPGTRLLVL.